This TCR beta chain was profiled in a study of human T cells and chemical hapten exposure. Germline assignment: CDR1 MDHEN and CDR2 SYDVKM. With 7 bases removed from V and 6 bases from J, the gap between germline ends came to 13 bases. CDR3 length equals 12 residues. The study's findings and limits: DPC sensitization left the count of TCRs above 1 in 1000 unchanged.

This clonotype was counted many times. What it binds is unknown. Time point given: pre-sensitization, week 0. Treatment given: therapeutic diphenylcyclopropenone sensitization with weekly scalp DPC. TCRdb reanalysed the RACE reads using MiXCR and keeps one entry per CDR3 protein. The sample shows 180,000 or so distinct CDR3 sequences, under 35% of them seen only once. The source material was whole blood, sampled in connection with sensitization to the hapten diphenylcyclopropenone (DPC). The TCR was taken from a woman in her twenties or thirties with alopecia areata. Some clones in this sample may be carry-over from other donors' samples. This rearrangement joins TRBV28 to TRBJ2-7, with D perhaps matching TRBD1 (5 bases). The CDR3, as DNA: TGTGCCAGCATGTCCCAGGGTCTCGAGCAGTACTTC. Amino acid sequence: CASMSQGLEQYF.